The rows below give T cell receptor beta chains drawn from one sample of a study of blood T cells in healthy people across ages. TCRdb recomputed calls from the 5' RACE reads with MiXCR, one row per CDR3 protein. The sample lists about 930,000 distinct CDR3 sequences, almost 30% occurring once. These same data were also listed under a study on T cells of mothers and their children.

Sequenced material: blood. These TCRs come from a woman aged 35 to 49 in good health. The CDR3 runs from the conserved cysteine through the conserved F or W. The order of the fields is clone size, J gene, V gene, CDR3 protein. Rows may omit the clone size; those that give it use once, few, many or a size class.

clone_size: .; j_call: TRBJ2-7; v_call: TRBV9; cdr3_aa: CASSVAALGSYEQYF
clone_size: few; j_call: TRBJ1-1; v_call: TRBV29-1; cdr3_aa: CSGDRNTEAFF
clone_size: .; j_call: TRBJ1-2; v_call: TRBV6-2/TRBV6-3; cdr3_aa: CASSYIGQGGFQNYGYTF
clone_size: many; j_call: TRBJ2-7; v_call: TRBV27; cdr3_aa: CASSFPGDEQYF
clone_size: .; j_call: TRBJ2-7; v_call: TRBV20-1; cdr3_aa: CSAREEGRGRYEQYF
clone_size: few; j_call: TRBJ1-6; v_call: TRBV9; cdr3_aa: CACSSRRADNSPLHF
clone_size: .; j_call: TRBJ1-1; v_call: TRBV30; cdr3_aa: CAWSGQLNTEAFF
clone_size: .; j_call: TRBJ2-3; v_call: TRBV28; cdr3_aa: CASRTASESFPDTQYF
clone_size: .; j_call: .; v_call: TRBV12-5; cdr3_aa: CASGLVGGRAYEQYF
clone_size: few; j_call: TRBJ2-7; v_call: TRBV7-8; cdr3_aa: CASSRHRTSFYEQYF
clone_size: many; j_call: TRBJ2-1; v_call: TRBV5-1; cdr3_aa: CASSWDRRASEQFF
clone_size: .; j_call: TRBJ1-1; v_call: TRBV12-3/TRBV12-4; cdr3_aa: CASSSRLDTEAFF